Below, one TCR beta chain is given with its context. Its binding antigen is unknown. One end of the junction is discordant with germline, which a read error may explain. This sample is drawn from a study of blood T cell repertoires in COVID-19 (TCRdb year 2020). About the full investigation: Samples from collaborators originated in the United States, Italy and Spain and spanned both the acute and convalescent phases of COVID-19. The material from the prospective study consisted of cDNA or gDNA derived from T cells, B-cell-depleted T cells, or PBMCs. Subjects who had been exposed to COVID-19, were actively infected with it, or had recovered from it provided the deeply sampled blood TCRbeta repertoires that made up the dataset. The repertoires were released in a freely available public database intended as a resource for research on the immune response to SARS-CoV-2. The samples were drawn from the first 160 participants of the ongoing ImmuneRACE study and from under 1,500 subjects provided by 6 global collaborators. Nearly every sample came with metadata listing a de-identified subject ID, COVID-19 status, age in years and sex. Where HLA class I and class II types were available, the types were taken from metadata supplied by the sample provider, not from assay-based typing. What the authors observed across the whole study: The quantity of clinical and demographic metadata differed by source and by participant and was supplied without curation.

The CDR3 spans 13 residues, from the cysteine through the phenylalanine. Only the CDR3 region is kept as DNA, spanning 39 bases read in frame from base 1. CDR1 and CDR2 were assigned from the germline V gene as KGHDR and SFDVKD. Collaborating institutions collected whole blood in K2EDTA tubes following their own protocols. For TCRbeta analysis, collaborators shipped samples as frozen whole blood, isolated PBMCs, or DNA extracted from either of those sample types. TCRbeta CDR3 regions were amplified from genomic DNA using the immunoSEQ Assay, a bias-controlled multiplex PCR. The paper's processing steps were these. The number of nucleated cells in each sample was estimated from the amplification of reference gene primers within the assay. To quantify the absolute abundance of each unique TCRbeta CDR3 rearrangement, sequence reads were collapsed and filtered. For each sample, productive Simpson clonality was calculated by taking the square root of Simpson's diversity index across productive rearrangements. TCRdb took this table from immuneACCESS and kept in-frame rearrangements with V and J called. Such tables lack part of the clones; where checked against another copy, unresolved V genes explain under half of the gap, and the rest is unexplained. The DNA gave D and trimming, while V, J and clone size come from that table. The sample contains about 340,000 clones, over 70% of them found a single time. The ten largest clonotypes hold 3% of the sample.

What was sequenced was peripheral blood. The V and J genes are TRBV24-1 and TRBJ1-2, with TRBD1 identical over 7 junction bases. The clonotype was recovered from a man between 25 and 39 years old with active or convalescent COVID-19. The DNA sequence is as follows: TGTGCCACCAGTGCCCCGAACTACCGGGACAGATCCTTC. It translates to CATSAPNYRDRSF.